This T cell receptor (beta chain) was captured in a study of T cells after yellow fever vaccination. The CDR3 consists of 15 residues. V lost 6 bases and J lost 5; bases outside the gene matches: 8. Germline V lookup: CDR1 SGHRS, CDR2 YFSETQ. UMIs were added to TCR cDNA along with a universal primer site when it was made by 5'RACE template switching. In TCRdb, the 5' RACE reads were re-called with MiXCR into one record per CDR3 protein. Of around 590,000 distinct CDR3 sequences detected, 9% to 15% appear once; the ten largest clones hold 15%. The genes are TRBV5-1 and TRBJ2-5, with 12 bases fitting TRBD2. The clonotype comes from a man under 40 who received the YFV17D yellow fever vaccine. This sample comprised PBMCs, obtained on the day of the yellow fever booster vaccination. The CDR3 region has the DNA TGCGCCAGCACTAGGGAGACTAGCGGGAGTGAGACCCAGTACTTC. This codes for CASTRETSGSETQYF.